The clone carrying this T cell receptor (beta chain) appeared a single time. This specimen belongs to a study of T cell clones after liver transplantation. Per germline, CDR1 MNHEY and CDR2 SVGAGI. This CDR3 is 12 amino acids long. The germline V and J ends were trimmed by 7 bases and 3 bases, with 10 bases remaining between them. Here immunoSEQ multiplex PCR was the method, and the copy in TCRdb shows in-frame clones only, minus some. The sample yields fewer than 65,000 clones, less than 75% seen once. The receptor was isolated from a human patient who received a liver transplant. Some T cells may trace back to the graft donor. Sequencing was performed on CD4+ T cells from blood, taken at the 22-month timepoint. The V and J genes are TRBV6-5 and TRBJ2-7, with a tentative D call TRBD2 (5 bases). DNA of the CDR3: TGTGCCAGCAAAACCAGCGGCTACGAGCAGTACTTC. It translates to CASKTSGYEQYF.